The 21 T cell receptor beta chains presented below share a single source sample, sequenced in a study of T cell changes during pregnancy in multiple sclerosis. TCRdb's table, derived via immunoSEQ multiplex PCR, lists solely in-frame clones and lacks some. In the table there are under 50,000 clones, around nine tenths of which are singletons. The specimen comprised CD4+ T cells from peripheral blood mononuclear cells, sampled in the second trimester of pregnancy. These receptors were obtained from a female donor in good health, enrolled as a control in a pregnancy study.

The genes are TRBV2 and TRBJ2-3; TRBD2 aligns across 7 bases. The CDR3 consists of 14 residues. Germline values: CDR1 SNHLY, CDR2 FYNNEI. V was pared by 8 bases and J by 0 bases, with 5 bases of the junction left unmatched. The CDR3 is CASLTSLSTDTQYF. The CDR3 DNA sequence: TGTGCCAGCTTGACTAGCTTGAGCACAGATACGCAGTATTTT.

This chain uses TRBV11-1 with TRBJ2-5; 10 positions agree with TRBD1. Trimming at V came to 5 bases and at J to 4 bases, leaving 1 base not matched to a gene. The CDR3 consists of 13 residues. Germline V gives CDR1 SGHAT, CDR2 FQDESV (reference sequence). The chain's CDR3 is CASSRDRGETQYF. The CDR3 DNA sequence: TGTGCCAGCAGCCGGGACAGGGGAGAGACCCAGTACTTC.

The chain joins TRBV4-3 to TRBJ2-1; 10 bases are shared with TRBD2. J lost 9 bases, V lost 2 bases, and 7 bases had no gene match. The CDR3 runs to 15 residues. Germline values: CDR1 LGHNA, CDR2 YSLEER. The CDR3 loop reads CASSQPSGGAREQFF. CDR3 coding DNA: TGCGCCAGCAGCCAACCGAGCGGGGGGGCGCGTGAGCAGTTCTTC.

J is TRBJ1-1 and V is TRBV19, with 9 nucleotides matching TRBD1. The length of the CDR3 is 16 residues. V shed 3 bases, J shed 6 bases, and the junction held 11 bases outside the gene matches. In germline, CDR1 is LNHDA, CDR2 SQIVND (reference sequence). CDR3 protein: CASSIEDGQGSAEAFF. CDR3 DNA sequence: TGTGCCAGTAGTATCGAAGATGGACAGGGGAGCGCTGAAGCTTTCTTT.

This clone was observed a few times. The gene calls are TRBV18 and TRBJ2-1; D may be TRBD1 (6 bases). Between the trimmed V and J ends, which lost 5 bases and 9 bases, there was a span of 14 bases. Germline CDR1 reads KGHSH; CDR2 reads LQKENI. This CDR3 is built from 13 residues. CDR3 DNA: TGTGCCAGCTCAACGAACAGGGACGGTGAGCAGTTCTTC. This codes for CASSTNRDGEQFF.

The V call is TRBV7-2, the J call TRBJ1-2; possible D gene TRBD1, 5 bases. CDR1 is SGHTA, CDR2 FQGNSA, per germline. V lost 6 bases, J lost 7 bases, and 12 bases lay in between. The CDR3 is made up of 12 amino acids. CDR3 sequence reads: CASSYRGGGYTF. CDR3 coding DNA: TGTGCCAGCAGTTATAGGGGAGGTGGCTACACCTTC.

In DNA, the CDR3 is TGTGCCAGCACCCCCGGGGGACTAAAATACAATGAGCAGTTCTTC. Its protein product is CASTPGGLKYNEQFF. The chain is built from TRBV7-9 and TRBJ2-1, with 7 bases fitting TRBD2. V gave up 7 bases and J gave up 4 bases; unmatched junction bases: 10. The CDR3 spans 15 residues. Germline assignment: CDR1 SEHNR and CDR2 FQNEAQ (reference sequence).

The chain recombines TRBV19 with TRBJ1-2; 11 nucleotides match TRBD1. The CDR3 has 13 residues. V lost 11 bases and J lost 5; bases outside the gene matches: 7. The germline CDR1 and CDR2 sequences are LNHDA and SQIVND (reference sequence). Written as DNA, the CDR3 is TGTGCCGTTGGGACAGGGGGGGATTATGGCTACACCTTC. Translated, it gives CAVGTGGDYGYTF.

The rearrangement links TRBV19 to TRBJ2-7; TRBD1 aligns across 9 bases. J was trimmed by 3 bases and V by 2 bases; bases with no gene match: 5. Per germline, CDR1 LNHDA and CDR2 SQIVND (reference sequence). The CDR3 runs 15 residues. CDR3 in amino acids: CASSINLDRGYEQYF. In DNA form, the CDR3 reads TGTGCCAGTAGTATAAATCTGGACAGGGGCTACGAGCAGTACTTC.

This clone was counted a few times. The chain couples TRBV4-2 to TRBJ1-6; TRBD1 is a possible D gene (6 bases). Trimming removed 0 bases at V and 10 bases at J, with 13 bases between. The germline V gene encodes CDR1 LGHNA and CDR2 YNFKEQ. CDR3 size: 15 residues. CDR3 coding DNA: TGTGCCAGCAGCCAAGAATTGGGGGACATCTCACCCCTCCACTTT. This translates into CASSQELGDISPLHF.

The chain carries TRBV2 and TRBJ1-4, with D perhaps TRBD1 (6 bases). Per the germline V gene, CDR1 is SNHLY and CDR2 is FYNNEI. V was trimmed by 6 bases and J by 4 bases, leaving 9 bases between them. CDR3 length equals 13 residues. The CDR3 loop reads CASRRGGNEKLFF. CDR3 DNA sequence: TGTGCCAGCAGAAGGGGGGGTAATGAAAAACTGTTTTTT.

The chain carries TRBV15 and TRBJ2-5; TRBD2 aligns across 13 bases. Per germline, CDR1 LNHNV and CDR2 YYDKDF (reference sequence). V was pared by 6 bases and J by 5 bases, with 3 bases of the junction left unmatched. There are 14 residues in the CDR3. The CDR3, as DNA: TGTGCCACCAGACTAGCGGGGGGGCGGGAGACCCAGTACTTC. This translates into CATRLAGGRETQYF.

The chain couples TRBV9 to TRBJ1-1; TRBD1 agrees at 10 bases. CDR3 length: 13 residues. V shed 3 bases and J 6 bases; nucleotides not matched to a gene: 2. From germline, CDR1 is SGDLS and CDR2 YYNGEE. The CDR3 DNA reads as TGTGCCAGCAGCGGAGGACAGGGGGCTGAAGCTTTCTTT. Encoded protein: CASSGGQGAEAFF.

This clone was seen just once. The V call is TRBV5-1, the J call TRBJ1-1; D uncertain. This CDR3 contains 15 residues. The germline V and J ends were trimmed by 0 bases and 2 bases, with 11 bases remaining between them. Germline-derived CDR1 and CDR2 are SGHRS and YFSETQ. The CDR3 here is CASSLAGSPNTEAFF. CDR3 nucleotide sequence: TGCGCCAGCAGCTTGGCGGGGTCTCCAAACACTGAAGCTTTCTTT.

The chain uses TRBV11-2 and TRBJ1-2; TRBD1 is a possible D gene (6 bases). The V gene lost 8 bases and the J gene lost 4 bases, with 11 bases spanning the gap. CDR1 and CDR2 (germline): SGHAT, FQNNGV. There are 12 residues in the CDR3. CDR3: CASGPGAYGYTF. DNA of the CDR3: TGTGCCAGCGGACCAGGGGCCTATGGCTACACCTTC. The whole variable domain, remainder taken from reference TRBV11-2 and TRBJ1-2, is EAGVAQSPRYKIIEKRQSVAFWCNPISGHATLYWYQQILGQGPKLLIQFQNNGVVDDSQLPKDRFSAERLKGVDSTLKIQPAKLEDSAVYLCASGPGAYGYTFGSGTRLTVV.

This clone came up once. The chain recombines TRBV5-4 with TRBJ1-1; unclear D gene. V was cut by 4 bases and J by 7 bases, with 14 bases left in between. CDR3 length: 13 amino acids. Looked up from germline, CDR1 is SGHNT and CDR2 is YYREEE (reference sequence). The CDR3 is CASSADRRGEAFF. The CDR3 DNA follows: TGTGCCAGCAGCGCAGACCGACGGGGTGAAGCTTTCTTT.

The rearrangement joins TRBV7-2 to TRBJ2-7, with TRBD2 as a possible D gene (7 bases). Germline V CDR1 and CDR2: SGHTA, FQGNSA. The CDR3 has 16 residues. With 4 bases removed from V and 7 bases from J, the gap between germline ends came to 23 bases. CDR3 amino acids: CASSSHGGRGMGEQYF. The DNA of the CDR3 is TGTGCCAGCAGCTCACACGGGGGGCGGGGGATGGGGGAGCAGTACTTC.

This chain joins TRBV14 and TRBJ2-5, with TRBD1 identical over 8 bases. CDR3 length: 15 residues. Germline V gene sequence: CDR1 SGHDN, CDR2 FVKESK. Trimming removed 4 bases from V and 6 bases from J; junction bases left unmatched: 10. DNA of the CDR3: TGTGCCAGCAGCCGAGGACAGGGTGCTTCAAAGACCCAGTACTTC. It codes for CASSRGQGASKTQYF.

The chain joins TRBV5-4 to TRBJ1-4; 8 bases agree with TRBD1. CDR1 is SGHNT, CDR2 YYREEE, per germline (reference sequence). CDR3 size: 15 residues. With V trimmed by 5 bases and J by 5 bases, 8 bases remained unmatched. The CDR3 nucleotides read TGTGCCAGCAGTTCTGGACAGGGAGGGAATGAAAAACTGTTTTTT. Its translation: CASSSGQGGNEKLFF.

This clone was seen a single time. The CDR3 reads CASSVQDYSNQPQHF. The CDR3 DNA sequence: TGTGCCAGTAGTGTCCAGGATTATAGCAATCAGCCCCAGCATTTT. This chain connects TRBV19 to TRBJ1-5; no clear D. V gave up 5 bases and J gave up 0 bases, with 11 bases separating them. CDR3 length: 15 amino acids. Per germline, CDR1 LNHDA and CDR2 SQIVND (reference sequence). The complete variable domain, with remaining parts taken from reference TRBV19 and TRBJ1-5, reads DGGITQSPKYLFRKEGQNVTLSCEQNLNHDAMYWYRQDPGQGLRLIYYSQIVNDFQKGDIAEGYSVSREKKESFPLTVTSAQKNPTAFYLCASSVQDYSNQPQHFGDGTRLSIL.

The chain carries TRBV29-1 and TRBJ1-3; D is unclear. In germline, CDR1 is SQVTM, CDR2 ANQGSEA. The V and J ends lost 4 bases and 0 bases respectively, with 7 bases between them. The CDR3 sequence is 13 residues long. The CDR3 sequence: CSVVVLSGNTIYF. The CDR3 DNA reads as TGCAGCGTTGTGGTACTCTCTGGAAACACCATATATTTT.